These 3 T cell receptor beta chains share one sample of origin, sequenced in a study of T cell repertoires in cytomegalovirus infection. One entry per CDR3 protein, called by TCRdb with MiXCR from the reads. Among about 260,000 distinct CDR3 sequences listed, roughly an eighth were seen once. The sample consisted of PBMCs. The receptors come from a human donor in good health (CMV status not recorded). Some clones in this sample may be carry-over from other donors' samples.

The chain carries TRBV20-1 and TRBJ1-5, with D hard to call. From germline, CDR1 is DFQATT and CDR2 SNEGSKA (reference sequence). CDR3 length: 15 residues. The V gene lost 1 base and the J gene lost 2 bases, with 12 bases spanning the gap. For the CDR3, the DNA is TGCAGTGCTAGAGTAGAGCGGCTGGGCAATCAGCCCCAGCATTTT. It yields the protein CSARVERLGNQPQHF.

Note on this clonotype: This sequence may be a read error, since a much larger clone differs from it by one base. The V and J genes are TRBV4-3 and TRBJ1-4; D might be TRBD1 (5 bases). Germline CDR1 and CDR2: LGHNA and YSLEER. The CDR3 has 15 amino acids. V lost 0 bases and J lost 8, with 13 bases in between. The CDR3 nucleotides read TGCGCCAGCAGCCAAGAGCAGGGAGTATGGGAAAAACTGTTTTTT. It codes for CASSQEQGVWEKLFF.

This clonotype came up a few times. A junction boundary mismatches the germline segment, possibly from a read error. The V gene is TRBV6-1, the J gene TRBJ2-5, with D maybe TRBD2 (6 bases). Germline-derived CDR1 and CDR2 are MNHNS and SASEGT. There are 14 residues in the CDR3. In DNA, the CDR3 is TGTGCCAGCAGTGAAGCGGGCGGGACCAACCCTTACCTATTC. It encodes CASSEAGGTNPYLF.